The 25 T cell receptor beta chains below were found in one sample sequenced in a study of molecular identifiers for immune sequencing clone quantification. Each CDR3 protein gets one entry after TCRdb re-called the PCR reads with MiXCR. The repertoire holds about half a million distinct CDR3 sequences, about a quarter seen once, with around 0.79% in the top ten. The sample was naive CD8+ T cells from blood, with Jurkat cell RNA spiked in. The subset here: FACS-sorted CD8+CD4-CCR7+CD45RA+ naive T cells. Receptor source: a human donor in good health. Some libraries in this study had Jurkat cell RNA spiked in.

Many counts were recorded for this clonotype. This chain links TRBV5-6 with TRBJ1-5; D unresolved. With 4 bases removed from V and 7 bases from J, the gap between germline ends came to 12 bases. The CDR3 spans 13 residues. Germline CDR1 SGHDT, CDR2 YYEEEE. CDR3 DNA: TGTGCCAGCAGCGTATATGGTGGGCAGCCCCAGCATTTT. It encodes CASSVYGGQPQHF.

The V and J genes are TRBV12-3 or TRBV12-4 and TRBJ1-4, with D tentatively TRBD1 (5 bases). The CDR3 is made up of 16 amino acids. V lost 4 bases and J 0 bases, leaving 12 bases between the germline ends. This CDR3 reads CASSSTERATNEKLFF. The DNA for the CDR3 is TGTGCCAGCAGTTCGACAGAAAGAGCAACTAATGAAAAACTGTTTTTT.

This clonotype was seen a few times. One end of the junction does not line up with germline, which may come from a read error. The chain couples TRBV7-8 to TRBJ2-1, with 12 bases lining up with TRBD1. This CDR3 comprises 16 residues. Per germline, CDR1 SGHVS and CDR2 FQNEAQ. The DNA of the CDR3 is TGTGCCAGCCCCGGTGAGGGACAGGGGGCCTATAATGAGCAGTTCTTC. Translation gives CASPGEGQGAYNEQFF.

Concerning this clonotype itself: Sequence at one end of the junction differs from germline and may be a read error. This chain connects TRBV6-5 to TRBJ1-2; possible D gene TRBD1, 5 bases. This CDR3 has 14 amino acids. Germline loops: CDR1 MNHEY, CDR2 SVGAGI. CDR3 nucleotide sequence: TGTGCCAGCAGTTACCGGGGGGGGAACTATGGCCACACCTTC. Encoded protein: CASSYRGGNYGHTF.

This clonotype was seen more than once but under ten times. This chain connects TRBV30 to TRBJ1-4; D is uncertain. Germline CDR1 is GTSNPN and CDR2 is SVGIG (reference sequence). This CDR3 spans 10 amino acids. V lost 4 bases and J 8 bases, leaving 5 bases between the germline ends. This CDR3 reads CAWKEEKLFF. The DNA for the CDR3 is TGTGCCTGGAAGGAAGAAAAACTGTTTTTT.

This clonotype was counted a few times. This chain connects TRBV27 to TRBJ2-3; D gene unclear. The length of the CDR3 is 12 residues. V dropped 2 bases and J dropped 8 bases, with 8 bases sitting between them. Germline V lookup: CDR1 MNHEY, CDR2 SMNVEV (reference sequence). The CDR3 nucleotides are TGTGCCAGCAGTTTAGGGCTGGGTACGCAGTATTTT. Amino acid sequence: CASSLGLGTQYF.

This clonotype was picked up many times. The chain combines TRBV7-9 with TRBJ2-7, with 9 nucleotides matching TRBD1. V lost 7 bases and J lost 3; bases outside the gene matches: 10. From germline, CDR1 is SEHNR and CDR2 FQNEAQ (reference sequence). The CDR3 spans 15 residues. The CDR3 region has the DNA TGTGCCAGCATGCCATTCCGGGACAGGGTCTACGAGCAGTACTTC. Protein sequence: CASMPFRDRVYEQYF.

In the case of this clonotype: At one end, the junction sequence differs from germline, possibly due to a read error. The chain uses TRBV7-9 and TRBJ2-5; D remains ambiguous. The V gene's germline CDR1 is SEHNR and CDR2 FQNEAQ (reference sequence). The CDR3 is made up of 13 amino acids. The CDR3 region is CASSLAFGEPQYF. CDR3 nucleotide sequence: TGTGCCAGCAGCTTAGCGTTCGGAGAGCCCCAGTACTTC.

The CDR3 DNA reads TGTGCCAGCAAACCCGGGACAGCTAACTACAATGAGCAGTTCTTC. It specifies CASKPGTANYNEQFF. The chain joins TRBV19 to TRBJ2-1; 7 bases align to TRBD1. Germline CDR1 LNHDA, CDR2 SQIVND (reference sequence). This CDR3 comprises 15 residues. The J segment lost 3 bases and the V segment lost 9 bases, leaving 11 bases of the junction unmatched.

The sample holds a few counts of this clonotype. The rearrangement uses TRBV25-1 and TRBJ1-1, with D hard to call. CDR3 length: 14 residues. Germline V gene data show CDR1 as MGHDK and CDR2 as SYGVNS. V gave up 4 bases and J gave up 11 bases, with 20 bases separating them. As DNA, the CDR3 is TGTGCCAGCAGTGGATTCAGCCTCAACATCGGGGCTTTCTTT. It is translated as CASSGFSLNIGAFF.

The J gene is TRBJ2-5, the V gene TRBV13, with D perhaps matching TRBD2 (5 bases). The CDR3 is 14 amino acids. The germline V and J ends were trimmed by 1 base and 1 base, with 7 bases remaining between them. Germline-derived CDR1 and CDR2 are PRHDT and FYEKMQ (reference sequence). CDR3 sequence reads: CASSLAGSQETQYF. The CDR3 DNA reads TGTGCCAGCAGCTTAGCGGGAAGCCAAGAGACCCAGTACTTC.

This chain connects TRBV11-2 to TRBJ2-1; D call uncertain. The CDR3 length is 17 residues. Germline values: CDR1 SGHAT, CDR2 FQNNGV. Trimming removed 5 bases from V and 0 bases from J, with 17 bases in between. DNA for the CDR3: TGTGCCAGCAGCCCCCTGATGCTCCGGAGCTCCTACAATGAGCAGTTCTTC. This gives the protein CASSPLMLRSSYNEQFF.

In this sample, this clonotype turned up a few times. The rearrangement joins TRBV4-3 to TRBJ2-7; 14 bases fit TRBD2. Unmatched junction bases numbered 8, after V lost 0 bases and J lost 4 bases. Per germline, CDR1 LGHNA and CDR2 YSLEER. The CDR3 length is 18 residues. CDR3 nucleotide sequence: TGCGCCAGCAGCCAAGAGAGACTAGCGGGAGGGCCTGCATACGAGCAGTACTTC. It encodes CASSQERLAGGPAYEQYF.

The gene calls are TRBV7-9 and TRBJ1-6, with D perhaps matching TRBD1 (5 bases). Germline V gene data show CDR1 as SEHNR and CDR2 as FQNEAQ (reference sequence). With 4 bases removed from V and 8 bases from J, the gap between germline ends came to 15 bases. The CDR3 extends over 15 amino acids. CDR3 DNA: TGTGCCAGCAGCTCTTCCGACAGCAATTATTCACCCCTCCACTTT. Translating gives CASSSSDSNYSPLHF. Full variable domain (missing parts from reference TRBV7-9 and TRBJ1-6): DTGVSQNPRHKITKRGQNVTFRCDPISEHNRLYWYRQTLGQGPEFLTYFQNEAQLEKSRLLSDRFSAERPKGSFSTLEIQRTEQGDSAMYLCASSSSDSNYSPLHFGNGTRLTVT.

The chain joins TRBV7-9 to TRBJ1-1; D unclear. CDR1 is SEHNR and CDR2 is FQNEAQ in the germline V gene (reference sequence). The V end was cut by 5 bases, the J end by 1 base, with 17 bases between. CDR3 length equals 16 residues. The CDR3 protein is CASSIGRLGPNTEAFF. The CDR3 DNA follows: TGTGCCAGCAGCATAGGACGGTTGGGTCCGAACACTGAAGCTTTCTTT.

CDR3 coding DNA: TGTGCCAGCAGCGCAACAGGGCGAGGGCAAGAGACCCAGTACTTC. It specifies CASSATGRGQETQYF. The rearrangement uses TRBV9 and TRBJ2-5; a weak D match, TRBD1 (6 bases). Germline loops: CDR1 SGDLS, CDR2 YYNGEE. This CDR3 contains 15 residues. The V end lost 3 bases, the J end lost 2 bases, and 14 bases lay between the germline ends. The full variable domain, in which reference TRBV9 and TRBJ2-5 provide the parts outside the CDR3, is DSGVTQTPKHLITATGQRVTLRCSPRSGDLSVYWYQQSLDQGLQFLIQYYNGEERAKGNILERFSAQQFPDLHSELNLSSLELGDSALYFCASSATGRGQETQYFGPGTRLLVL.

Worth noting for this clonotype: One base away lies a much larger clone, so this may be a sequencing read error. This CDR3 is CASSTDSSNEKMFF. The CDR3 coding sequence is TGTGCCAGCAGTACGGACAGTTCTAATGAAAAAATGTTTTTT. The chain employs TRBV27 and TRBJ1-4, with D possibly matching TRBD1 (6 bases). Germline V CDR1 and CDR2: MNHEY, SMNVEV (reference sequence). This CDR3 is built from 14 residues.

This clonotype was seen a handful of times. The genes are TRBV24-1 and TRBJ2-5; D not resolved. This CDR3 is 13 amino acids long. Trimming removed 1 base from V and 4 bases from J, with 6 bases in between. The germline V gene has CDR1 KGHDR and CDR2 SFDVKD. CDR3 amino acids: CATSDFKGETQYF. Written as DNA, the CDR3 is TGTGCCACCAGTGATTTTAAGGGAGAGACCCAGTACTTC.

The chain is built from TRBV7-8 and TRBJ2-3; 9 bases align to TRBD1. The germline V gene encodes CDR1 SGHVS and CDR2 FQNEAQ. The V gene end was trimmed by 3 bases and the J gene end by 5 bases; junction bases not matched to a gene: 6. The CDR3 contains 15 residues. The CDR3 is CASSFGTGRLDTQYF. CDR3 sequence (DNA): TGTGCCAGCAGCTTCGGGACAGGGCGTTTAGATACGCAGTATTTT.

Regarding this clonotype: A far larger clone differs by one base, so this is likely a read error. The chain links TRBV5-1 to TRBJ2-7; 9 bases align to TRBD1. From germline, CDR1 is SGHRS and CDR2 YFSETQ. CDR3 length: 14 residues. CDR3 protein: CASGLGTGSYEQYF. The CDR3 bases are TGCGCCAGCGGCTTGGGGACAGGGTCCTACGAGCAGTACTTC.

This clonotype was seen only once. It may be a read error: a sequence one base away is much more abundant. The chain couples TRBV7-6 to TRBJ2-7; 9 bases align to TRBD2. In germline, CDR1 is SGHVS, CDR2 FNYEAQ. J was trimmed by 13 bases and V by 6 bases; bases with no gene match: 10. The CDR3 is 12 residues long. CDR3 sequence (DNA): TGTGCCAGCAGTCCGGCGGGAGGGGCACACTACTTC. It translates to CASSPAGGAHYF. The full variable domain, with the rest looked up from reference TRBV7-6 and TRBJ2-7, is GAGVSQSPRYKVTKRGQDVALRCDPISGHVSLYWYRQALGQGPEFLTYFNYEAQQDKSGLPNDRFSAERPEGSISTLTIQRTEQRDSAMYRCASSPAGGAHYFGPGTRLTVT.

This clonotype has just a few counts. The chain joins TRBV10-3 to TRBJ2-5; D is unresolved. Germline values: CDR1 ENHRY, CDR2 SYGVKD. V was trimmed by 3 bases and J by 2 bases, leaving 16 bases between them. The CDR3 runs to 16 residues. DNA for the CDR3: TGTGCCATCAGTGATAGTAGGCAGAATGTTCAAGAGACCCAGTACTTC. Its translation: CAISDSRQNVQETQYF.

This clonotype was found a few times. This chain uses TRBV28 with TRBJ1-4; 7 nucleotides align to TRBD1. Germline V lookup: CDR1 MDHEN, CDR2 SYDVKM. V lost 6 bases and J lost 2; bases outside the gene matches: 6. The CDR3 has 15 amino acids. The CDR3 protein is CASSHRGRTNEKLFF. The CDR3 nucleotides read TGTGCCAGCAGCCACAGGGGTAGGACTAATGAAAAACTGTTTTTT.

The chain employs TRBV6-5 and TRBJ2-3; D is tentatively TRBD1 or TRBD2 (5 bases each). This CDR3 contains 14 residues. Trimming stripped 2 bases from V and 2 bases from J, with 8 bases between. Germline-derived CDR1 and CDR2 are MNHEY and SVGAGI. The CDR3 protein is CASSYGGVTDTQYF. CDR3 in DNA: TGTGCCAGCAGTTACGGGGGTGTCACAGATACGCAGTATTTT.

The gene calls are TRBV7-9 and TRBJ2-1; 7 bases are a match to TRBD2. This CDR3 region has 14 residues. Germline V CDR1 and CDR2: SEHNR, FQNEAQ (reference sequence). V gave up 5 bases and J gave up 3 bases; unmatched junction bases: 4. CDR3 coding DNA: TGTGCCAGCAGCCTAGAGCGGGACTACAATGAGCAGTTCTTC. Translation: CASSLERDYNEQFF.